The entry below gives a single T cell receptor beta chain sequence along with its context. This CDR3 has 17 amino acids. V lost 6 bases and J lost 4; bases outside the gene matches: 15. Per germline, CDR1 WSHSY and CDR2 SAAADI. This specimen comes from a study of identical twins' blood T cells. TCRdb recomputed calls from the 5' RACE reads with MiXCR, one row per CDR3 protein. In the table there are 400,000 or so distinct CDR3 sequences, about 28% of which are singletons. The receptor comes from a woman aged 18-49 years in good health. The sequenced sample was PBMCs. The V and J genes are TRBV10-2 and TRBJ1-1; 9 nucleotides agree with TRBD1. The CDR3: CASRRTRDRELSTEAFF. CDR3 sequence (DNA): TGCGCCAGCAGGCGTACCCGGGACAGGGAACTGTCCACTGAAGCTTTCTTT.